This TCR beta chain was captured in a study of blood T cell repertoires in COVID-19. Study in general: The United States, Italy and Spain were the sources of the acute and convalescent COVID-19 samples. The analysed material was cDNA or gDNA that came from T cells, B-cell-depleted T cells, or PBMCs.

To note about this clone: This may stem from a read error, because a much larger clone lies one nucleotide away. The same CDR3 can be traced to other DNA sequences in this sample.

Profiling relied on immunoSEQ multiplex PCR, and the TCRdb table lists in-frame clones only, not all of them. Of about 130,000 clones in the sample, 70% to 90% were seen once. The CDR3 spans 14 residues. V was pared by 2 bases and J by 3 bases, with 10 bases between. Germline V gene sequence: CDR1 SQVTM, CDR2 ANQGSEA. Source material: peripheral blood. The sequence derives from a woman aged 45-65 years with acute or convalescent COVID-19. The rearrangement joins TRBV29-1 to TRBJ2-2, with D maybe TRBD1 (5 bases). The CDR3: CSVEFTGDTGELFF. The DNA for the CDR3 is TGCAGCGTTGAATTTACAGGAGACACCGGGGAGCTGTTTTTT.